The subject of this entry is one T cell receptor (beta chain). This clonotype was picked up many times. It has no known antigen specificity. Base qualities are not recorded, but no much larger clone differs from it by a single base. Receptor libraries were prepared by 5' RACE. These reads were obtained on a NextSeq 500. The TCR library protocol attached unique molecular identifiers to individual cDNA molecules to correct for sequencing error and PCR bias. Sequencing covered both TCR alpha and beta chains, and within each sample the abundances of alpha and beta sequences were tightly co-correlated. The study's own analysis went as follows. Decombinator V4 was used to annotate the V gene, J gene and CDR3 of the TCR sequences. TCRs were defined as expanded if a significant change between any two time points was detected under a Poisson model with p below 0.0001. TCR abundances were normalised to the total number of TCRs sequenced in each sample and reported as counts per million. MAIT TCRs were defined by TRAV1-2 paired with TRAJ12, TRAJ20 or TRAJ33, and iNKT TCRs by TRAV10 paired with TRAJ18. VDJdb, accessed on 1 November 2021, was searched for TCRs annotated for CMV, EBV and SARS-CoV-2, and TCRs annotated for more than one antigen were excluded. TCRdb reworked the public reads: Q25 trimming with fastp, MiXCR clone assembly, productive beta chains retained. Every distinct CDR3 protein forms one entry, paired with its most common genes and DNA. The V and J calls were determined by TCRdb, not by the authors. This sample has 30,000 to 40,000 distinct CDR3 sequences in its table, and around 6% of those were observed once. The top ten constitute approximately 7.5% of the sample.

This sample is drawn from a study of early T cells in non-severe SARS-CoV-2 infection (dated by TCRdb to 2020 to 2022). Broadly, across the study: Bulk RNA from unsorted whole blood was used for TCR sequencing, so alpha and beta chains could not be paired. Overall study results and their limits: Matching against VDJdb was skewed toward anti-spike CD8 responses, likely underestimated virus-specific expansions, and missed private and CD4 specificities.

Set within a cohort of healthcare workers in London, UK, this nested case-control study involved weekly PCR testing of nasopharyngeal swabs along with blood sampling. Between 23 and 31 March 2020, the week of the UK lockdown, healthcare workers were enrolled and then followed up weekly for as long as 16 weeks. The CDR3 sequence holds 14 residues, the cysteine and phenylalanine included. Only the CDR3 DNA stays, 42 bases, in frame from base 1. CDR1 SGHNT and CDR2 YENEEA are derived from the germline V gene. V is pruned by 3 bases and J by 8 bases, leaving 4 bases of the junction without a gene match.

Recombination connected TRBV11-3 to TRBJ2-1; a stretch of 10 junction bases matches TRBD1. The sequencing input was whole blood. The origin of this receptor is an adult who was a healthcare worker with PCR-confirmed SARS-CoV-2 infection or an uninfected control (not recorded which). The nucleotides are TGTGCCAGCAGCTTCCCCGGGACAGGGGATGAGCAGTTCTTC. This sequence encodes CASSFPGTGDEQFF.